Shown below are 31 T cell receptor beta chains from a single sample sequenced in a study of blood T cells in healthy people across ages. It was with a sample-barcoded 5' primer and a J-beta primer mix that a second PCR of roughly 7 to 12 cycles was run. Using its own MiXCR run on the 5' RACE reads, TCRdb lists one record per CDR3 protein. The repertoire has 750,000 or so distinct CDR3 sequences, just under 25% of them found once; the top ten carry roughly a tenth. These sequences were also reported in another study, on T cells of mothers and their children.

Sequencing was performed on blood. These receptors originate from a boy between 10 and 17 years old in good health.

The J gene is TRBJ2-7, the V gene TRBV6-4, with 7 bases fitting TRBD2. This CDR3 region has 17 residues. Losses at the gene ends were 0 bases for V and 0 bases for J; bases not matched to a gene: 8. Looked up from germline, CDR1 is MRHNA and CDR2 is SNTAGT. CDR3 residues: CASSDSRGVGHSYEQYF. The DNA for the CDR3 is TGTGCCAGCAGTGACTCTCGGGGGGTGGGGCACTCCTACGAGCAGTACTTC.

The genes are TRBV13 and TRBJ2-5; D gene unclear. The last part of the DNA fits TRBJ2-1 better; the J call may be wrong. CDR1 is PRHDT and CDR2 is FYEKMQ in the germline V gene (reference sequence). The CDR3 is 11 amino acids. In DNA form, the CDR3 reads TGTGCCAGCAGCGGAGCTTGGAAGCAGTTCTTC. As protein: CASSGAWKQFF.

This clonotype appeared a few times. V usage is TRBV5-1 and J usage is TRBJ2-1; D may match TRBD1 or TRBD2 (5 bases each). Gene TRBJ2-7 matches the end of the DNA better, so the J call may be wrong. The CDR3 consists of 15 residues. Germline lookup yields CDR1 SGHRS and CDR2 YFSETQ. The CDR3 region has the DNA TGCGCCAGCAGCCCCGGGACGTTAGTTCAAGTTGAGCAGTACTTC. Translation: CASSPGTLVQVEQYF.

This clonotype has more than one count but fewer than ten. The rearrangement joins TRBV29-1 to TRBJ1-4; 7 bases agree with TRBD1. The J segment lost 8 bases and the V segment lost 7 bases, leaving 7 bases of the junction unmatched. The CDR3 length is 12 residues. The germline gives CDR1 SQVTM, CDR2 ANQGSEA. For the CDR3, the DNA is TGCAGCGCCCGGGACAGTTGGGAAAAACTGTTTTTT. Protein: CSARDSWEKLFF.

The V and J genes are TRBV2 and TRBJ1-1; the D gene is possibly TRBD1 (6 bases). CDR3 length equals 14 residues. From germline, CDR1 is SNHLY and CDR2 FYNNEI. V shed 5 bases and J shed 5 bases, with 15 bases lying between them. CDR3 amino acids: CASSSRGQGTEAFF. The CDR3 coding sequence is TGTGCCAGCAGTTCACGAGGGCAGGGGACTGAAGCTTTCTTT.

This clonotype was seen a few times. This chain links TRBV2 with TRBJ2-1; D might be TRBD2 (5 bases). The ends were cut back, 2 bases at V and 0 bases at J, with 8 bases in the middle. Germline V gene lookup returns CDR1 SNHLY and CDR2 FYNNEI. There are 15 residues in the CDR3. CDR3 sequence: CASSERRGSYNEQFF. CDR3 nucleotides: TGTGCCAGCAGTGAACGCCGGGGCTCCTACAATGAGCAGTTCTTC.

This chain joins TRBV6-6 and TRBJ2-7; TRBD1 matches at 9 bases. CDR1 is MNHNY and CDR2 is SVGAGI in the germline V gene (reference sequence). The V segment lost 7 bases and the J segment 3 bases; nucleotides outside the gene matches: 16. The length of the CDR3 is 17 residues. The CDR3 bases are TGTGCCAGCACTTTTGCCCCCGGGACAGGGATTCGCTACGAGCAGTACTTC. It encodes CASTFAPGTGIRYEQYF.

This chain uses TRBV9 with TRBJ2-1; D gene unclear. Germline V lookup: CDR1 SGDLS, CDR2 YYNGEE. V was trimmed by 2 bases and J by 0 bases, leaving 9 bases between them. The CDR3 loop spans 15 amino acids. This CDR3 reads CASSVARSSYNEQFF. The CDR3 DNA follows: TGTGCCAGCAGCGTGGCACGGAGCTCCTACAATGAGCAGTTCTTC.

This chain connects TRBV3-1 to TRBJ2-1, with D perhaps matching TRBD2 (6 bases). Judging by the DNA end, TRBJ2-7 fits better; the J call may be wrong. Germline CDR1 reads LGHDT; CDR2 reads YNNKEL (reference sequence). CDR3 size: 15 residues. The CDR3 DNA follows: TGTGCCAGCACATCGGGGGACGCCGGACTCGACGAGCAGTACTTC. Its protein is CASTSGDAGLDEQYF.

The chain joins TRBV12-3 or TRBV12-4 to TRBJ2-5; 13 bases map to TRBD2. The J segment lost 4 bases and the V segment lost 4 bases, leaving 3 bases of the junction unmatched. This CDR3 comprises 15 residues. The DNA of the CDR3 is TGTGCCAGCAGTTGGGGGACTAGCGGGGTAGAGACCCAGTACTTC. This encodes CASSWGTSGVETQYF.

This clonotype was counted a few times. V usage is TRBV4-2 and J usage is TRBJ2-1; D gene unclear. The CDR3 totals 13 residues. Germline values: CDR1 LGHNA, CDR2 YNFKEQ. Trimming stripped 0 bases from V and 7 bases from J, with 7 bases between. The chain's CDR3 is CASSQDFLNEQFF. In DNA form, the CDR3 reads TGTGCCAGCAGCCAAGATTTCTTGAATGAGCAGTTCTTC.

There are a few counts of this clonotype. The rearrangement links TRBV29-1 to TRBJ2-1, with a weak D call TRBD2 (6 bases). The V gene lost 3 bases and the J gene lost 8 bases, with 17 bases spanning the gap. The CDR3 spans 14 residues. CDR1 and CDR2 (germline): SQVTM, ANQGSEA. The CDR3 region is CSVEGLATADEQFF. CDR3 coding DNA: TGCAGCGTTGAGGGCCTAGCGACGGCCGATGAGCAGTTCTTC.

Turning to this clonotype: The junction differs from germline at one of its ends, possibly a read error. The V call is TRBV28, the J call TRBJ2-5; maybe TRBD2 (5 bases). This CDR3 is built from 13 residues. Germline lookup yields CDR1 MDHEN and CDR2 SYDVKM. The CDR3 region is CAGSRGGAETQYF. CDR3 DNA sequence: TGTGCCGGCAGTCGGGGTGGAGCAGAGACCCAGTACTTC.

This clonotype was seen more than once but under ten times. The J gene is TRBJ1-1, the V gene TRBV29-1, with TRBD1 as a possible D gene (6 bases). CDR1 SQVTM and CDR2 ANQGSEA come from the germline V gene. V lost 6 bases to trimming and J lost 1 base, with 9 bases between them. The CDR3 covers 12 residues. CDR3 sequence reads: CSVRGANTEAFF. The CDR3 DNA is TGCAGCGTGCGGGGGGCGAACACTGAAGCTTTCTTT.

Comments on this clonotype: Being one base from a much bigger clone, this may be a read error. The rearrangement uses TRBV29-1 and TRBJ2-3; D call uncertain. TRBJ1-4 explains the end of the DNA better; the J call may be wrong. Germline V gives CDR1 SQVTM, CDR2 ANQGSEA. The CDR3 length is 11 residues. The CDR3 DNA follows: TGCAGCGTTGGGGCTAATGAAAAACTGTTTTTT. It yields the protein CSVGANEKLFF.

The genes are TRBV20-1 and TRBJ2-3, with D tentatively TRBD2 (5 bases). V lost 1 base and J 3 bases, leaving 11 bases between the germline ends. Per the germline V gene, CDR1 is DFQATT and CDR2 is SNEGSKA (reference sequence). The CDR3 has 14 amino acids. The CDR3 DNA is TGCAGTGCTAGAGTGGTAGCGCGTACAGATACGCAGTATTTT. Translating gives CSARVVARTDTQYF.

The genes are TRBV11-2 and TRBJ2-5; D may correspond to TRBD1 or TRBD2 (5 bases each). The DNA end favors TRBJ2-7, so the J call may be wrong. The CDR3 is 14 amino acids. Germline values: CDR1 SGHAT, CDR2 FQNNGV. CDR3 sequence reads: CASNPGPNSYEQYF. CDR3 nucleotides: TGTGCCAGCAACCCGGGGCCCAACTCCTACGAGCAGTACTTC.

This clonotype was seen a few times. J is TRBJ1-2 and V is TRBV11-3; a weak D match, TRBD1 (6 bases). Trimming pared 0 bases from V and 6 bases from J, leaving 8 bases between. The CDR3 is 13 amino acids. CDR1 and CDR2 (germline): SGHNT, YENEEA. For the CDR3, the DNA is TGTGCCAGCAGCTTAGACAGGGGAGATGGCTACACCTTC. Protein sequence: CASSLDRGDGYTF.

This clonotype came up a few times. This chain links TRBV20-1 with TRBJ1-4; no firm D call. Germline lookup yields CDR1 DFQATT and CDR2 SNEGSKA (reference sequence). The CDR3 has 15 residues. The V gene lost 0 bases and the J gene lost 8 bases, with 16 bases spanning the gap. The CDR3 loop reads CSARDLAGSMEKLFF. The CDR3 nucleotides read TGCAGTGCTAGAGATCTGGCAGGATCGATGGAAAAACTGTTTTTT.

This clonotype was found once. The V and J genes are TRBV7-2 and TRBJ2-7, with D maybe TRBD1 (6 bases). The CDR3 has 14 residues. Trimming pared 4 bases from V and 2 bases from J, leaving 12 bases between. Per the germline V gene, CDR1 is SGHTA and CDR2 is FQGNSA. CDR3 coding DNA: TGTGCCAGCAGCTCACAGGGTTTCCCCTACGAGCAGTACTTC. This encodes CASSSQGFPYEQYF.

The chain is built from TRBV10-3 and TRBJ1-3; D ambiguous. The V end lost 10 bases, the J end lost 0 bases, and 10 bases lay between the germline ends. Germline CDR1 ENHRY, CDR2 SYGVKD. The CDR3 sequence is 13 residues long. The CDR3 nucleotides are TGTGCCACCGAAGAAGTCTCTGGAAACACCATATATTTT. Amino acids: CATEEVSGNTIYF.

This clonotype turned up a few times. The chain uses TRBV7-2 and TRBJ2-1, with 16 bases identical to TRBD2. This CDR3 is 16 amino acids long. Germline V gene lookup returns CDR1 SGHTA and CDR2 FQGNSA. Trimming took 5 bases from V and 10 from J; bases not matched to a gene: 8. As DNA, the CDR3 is TGTGCCAGCAGCCCGGGACTAGCGGGAGGGAGGCAAGAGCAGTTCTTC. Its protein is CASSPGLAGGRQEQFF.

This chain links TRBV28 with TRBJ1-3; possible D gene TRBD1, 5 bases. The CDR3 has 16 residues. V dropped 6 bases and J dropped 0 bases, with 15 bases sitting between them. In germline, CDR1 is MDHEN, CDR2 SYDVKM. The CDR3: CASSRDGGISGNTIYF. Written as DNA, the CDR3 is TGTGCCAGCAGCCGAGATGGGGGAATCTCTGGAAACACCATATATTTT.

This CDR3 reads CASSLALQGGNQPQHF. DNA of the CDR3: TGTGCCAGCAGCTTAGCGTTACAAGGGGGTAATCAGCCCCAGCATTTT. The V gene is TRBV7-8, the J gene TRBJ1-5, with a tentative D call TRBD1 (6 bases). Deletions cut 0 bases from V and 4 bases from J, with 13 bases between. Germline V CDR1 and CDR2: SGHVS, FQNEAQ. This CDR3 is built from 16 residues. The complete variable domain, with remaining parts taken from reference TRBV7-8 and TRBJ1-5, reads GAGVSQSPRYKVAKRGQDVALRCDPISGHVSLFWYQQALGQGPEFLTYFQNEAQLDKSGLPSDRFFAERPEGSVSTLKIQRTQQEDSAVYLCASSLALQGGNQPQHFGDGTRLSIL.

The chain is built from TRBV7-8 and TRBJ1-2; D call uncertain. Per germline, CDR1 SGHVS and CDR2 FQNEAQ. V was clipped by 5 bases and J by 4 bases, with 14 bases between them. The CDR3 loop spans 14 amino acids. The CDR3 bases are TGTGCCAGCAGCGTTGGCGACTCTTTCTATGGCTACACCTTC. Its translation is CASSVGDSFYGYTF.

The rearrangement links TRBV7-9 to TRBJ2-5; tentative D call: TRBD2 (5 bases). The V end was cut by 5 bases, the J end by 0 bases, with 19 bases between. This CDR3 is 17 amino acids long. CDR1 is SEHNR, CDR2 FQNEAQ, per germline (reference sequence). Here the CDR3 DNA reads TGTGCCAGCAGCCCCGGTCGTAGCGAGAGGGACCAAGAGACCCAGTACTTC. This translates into CASSPGRSERDQETQYF.

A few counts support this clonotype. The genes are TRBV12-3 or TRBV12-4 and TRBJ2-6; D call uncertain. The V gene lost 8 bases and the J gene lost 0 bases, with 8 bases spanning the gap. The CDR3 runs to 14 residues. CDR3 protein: CASPKGSGANVLTF. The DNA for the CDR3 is TGTGCCAGCCCAAAGGGCTCTGGGGCCAACGTCCTGACTTTC.

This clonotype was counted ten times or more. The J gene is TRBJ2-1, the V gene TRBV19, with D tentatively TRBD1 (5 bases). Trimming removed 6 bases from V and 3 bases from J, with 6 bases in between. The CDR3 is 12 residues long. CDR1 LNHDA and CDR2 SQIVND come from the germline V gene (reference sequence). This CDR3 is CASSDSYNEQFF. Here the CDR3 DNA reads TGTGCCAGTAGCGACAGCTACAATGAGCAGTTCTTC. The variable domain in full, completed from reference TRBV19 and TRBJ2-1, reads DGGITQSPKYLFRKEGQNVTLSCEQNLNHDAMYWYRQDPGQGLRLIYYSQIVNDFQKGDIAEGYSVSREKKESFPLTVTSAQKNPTAFYLCASSDSYNEQFFGPGTRLTVL.

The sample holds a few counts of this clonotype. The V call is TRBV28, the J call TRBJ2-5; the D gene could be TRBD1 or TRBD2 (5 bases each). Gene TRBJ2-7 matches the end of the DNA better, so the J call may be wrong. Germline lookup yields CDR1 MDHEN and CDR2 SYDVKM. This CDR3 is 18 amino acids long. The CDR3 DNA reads TGTGCCAGCAGTTCCCCGGAGGACGACAGCCCACCCTTCTACGAGCAGTACTTC. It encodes CASSSPEDDSPPFYEQYF.

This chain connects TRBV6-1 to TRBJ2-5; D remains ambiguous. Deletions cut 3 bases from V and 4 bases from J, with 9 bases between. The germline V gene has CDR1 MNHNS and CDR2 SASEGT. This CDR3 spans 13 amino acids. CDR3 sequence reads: CASSDVQLETQYF. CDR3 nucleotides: TGTGCCAGCAGTGACGTGCAGCTAGAGACCCAGTACTTC.

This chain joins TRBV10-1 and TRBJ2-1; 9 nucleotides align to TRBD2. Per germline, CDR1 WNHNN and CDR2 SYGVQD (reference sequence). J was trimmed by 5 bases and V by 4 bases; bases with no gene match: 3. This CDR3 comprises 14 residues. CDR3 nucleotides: TGCGCCAGCAGTGCCCGCGGGAGGGACAATGAGCAGTTCTTC. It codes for CASSARGRDNEQFF.